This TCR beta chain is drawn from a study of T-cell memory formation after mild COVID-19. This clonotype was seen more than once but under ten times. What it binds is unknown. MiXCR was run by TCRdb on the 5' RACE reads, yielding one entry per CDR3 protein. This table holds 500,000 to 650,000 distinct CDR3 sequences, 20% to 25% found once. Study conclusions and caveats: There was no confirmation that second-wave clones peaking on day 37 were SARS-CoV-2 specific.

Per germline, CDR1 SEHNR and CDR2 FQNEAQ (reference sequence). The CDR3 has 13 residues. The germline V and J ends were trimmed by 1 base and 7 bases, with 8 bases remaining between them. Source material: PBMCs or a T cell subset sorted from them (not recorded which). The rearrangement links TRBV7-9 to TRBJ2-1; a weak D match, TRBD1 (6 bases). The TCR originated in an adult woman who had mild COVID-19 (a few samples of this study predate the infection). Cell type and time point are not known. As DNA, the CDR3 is TGTGCCAGCAGCTTAGTGGACAGTAATGAGCAGTTCTTC. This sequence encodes CASSLVDSNEQFF.